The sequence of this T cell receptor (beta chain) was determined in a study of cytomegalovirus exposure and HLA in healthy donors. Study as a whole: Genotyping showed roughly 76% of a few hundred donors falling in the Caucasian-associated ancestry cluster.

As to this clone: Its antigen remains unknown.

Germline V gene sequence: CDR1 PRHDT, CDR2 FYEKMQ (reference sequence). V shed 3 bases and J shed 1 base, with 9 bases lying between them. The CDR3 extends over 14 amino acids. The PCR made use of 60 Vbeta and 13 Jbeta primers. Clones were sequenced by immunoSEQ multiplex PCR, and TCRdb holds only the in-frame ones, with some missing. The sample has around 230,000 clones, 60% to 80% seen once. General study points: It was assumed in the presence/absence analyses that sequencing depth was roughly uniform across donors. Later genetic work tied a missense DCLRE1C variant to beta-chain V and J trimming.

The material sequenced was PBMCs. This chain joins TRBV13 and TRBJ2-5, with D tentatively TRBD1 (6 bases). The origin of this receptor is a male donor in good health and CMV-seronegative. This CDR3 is CASSFKTGQETQYF. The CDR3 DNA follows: TGTGCCAGCAGCTTCAAGACAGGCCAAGAGACCCAGTACTTC.